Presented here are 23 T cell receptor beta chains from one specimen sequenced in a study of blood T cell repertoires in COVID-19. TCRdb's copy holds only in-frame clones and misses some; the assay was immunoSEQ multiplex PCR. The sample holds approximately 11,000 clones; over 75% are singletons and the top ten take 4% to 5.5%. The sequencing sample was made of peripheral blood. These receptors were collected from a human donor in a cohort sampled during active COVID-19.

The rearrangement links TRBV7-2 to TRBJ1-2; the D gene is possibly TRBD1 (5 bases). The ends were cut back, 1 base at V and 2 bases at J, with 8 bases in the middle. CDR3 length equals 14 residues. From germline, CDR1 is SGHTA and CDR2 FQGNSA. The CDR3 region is CASSLGRGNYGYTF. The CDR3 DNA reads TGTGCCAGCAGCTTAGGGCGGGGGAACTATGGCTACACCTTC. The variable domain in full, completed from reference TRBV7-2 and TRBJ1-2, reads GAGVSQSPSNKVTEKGKDVELRCDPISGHTALYWYRQSLGQGLEFLIYFQGNSAPDKSGLPSDRFSAERTGGSVSTLTIQRTQQEDSAVYLCASSLGRGNYGYTFGSGTRLTVV.

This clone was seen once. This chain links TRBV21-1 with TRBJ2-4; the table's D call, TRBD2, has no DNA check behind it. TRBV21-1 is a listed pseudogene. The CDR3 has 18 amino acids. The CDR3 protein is CASRKKRPMGLAGPTQYF. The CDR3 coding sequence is TGTGCCAGCAGGAAAAAGCGCCCTATGGGACTAGCGGGACCTACTCAGTACTTC.

CDR3 in DNA: TGTGCCAGTAGTTCTTCCCGCGGGGGGTTAGAATCACCCCTCCACTTT. Protein sequence: CASSSSRGGLESPLHF. The J gene is TRBJ1-6, the V gene TRBV19; maybe TRBD1 (5 bases). The germline CDR1 and CDR2 sequences are LNHDA and SQIVND (reference sequence). CDR3 length: 16 residues. Trimming removed 5 bases from V and 10 bases from J, with 21 bases in between.

CDR3 bases: TGTGCCAGCAGCTCAATCCCAATAGCGGGAGGCGCAGATACGCAGTATTTT. The encoded protein is CASSSIPIAGGADTQYF. The V gene is TRBV7-9, the J gene TRBJ2-3, with 10 bases aligning to TRBD2. Germline values: CDR1 SEHNR, CDR2 FQNEAQ (reference sequence). CDR3 size: 17 residues. V dropped 4 bases and J dropped 4; count of bases not matched to a gene: 11.

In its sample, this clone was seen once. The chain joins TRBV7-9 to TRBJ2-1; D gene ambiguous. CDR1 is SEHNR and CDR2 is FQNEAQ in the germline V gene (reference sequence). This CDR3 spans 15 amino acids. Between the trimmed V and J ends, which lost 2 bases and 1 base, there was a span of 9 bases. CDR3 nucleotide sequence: TGTGCCAGCAGCTTAACAGTAGGTTCCTACAATGAGCAGTTCTTC. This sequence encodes CASSLTVGSYNEQFF.

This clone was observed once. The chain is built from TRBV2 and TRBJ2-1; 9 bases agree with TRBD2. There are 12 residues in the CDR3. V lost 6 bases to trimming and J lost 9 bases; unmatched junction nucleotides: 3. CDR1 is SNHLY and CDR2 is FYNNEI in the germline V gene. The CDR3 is CASSLTSGEQFF. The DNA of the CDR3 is TGTGCCAGCAGCCTGACTAGCGGTGAGCAGTTCTTC.

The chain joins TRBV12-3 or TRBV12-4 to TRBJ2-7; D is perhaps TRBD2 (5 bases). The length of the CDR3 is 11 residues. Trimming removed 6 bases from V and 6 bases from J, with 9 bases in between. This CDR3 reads CASSSGSEQYF. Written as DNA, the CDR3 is TGTGCCAGCAGCTCGGGGAGCGAGCAGTACTTC.

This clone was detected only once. The CDR3 is CSATGGNGYTF. In DNA, the CDR3 is TGCAGTGCAACGGGGGGAAATGGCTACACCTTC. The chain combines TRBV20-1 with TRBJ1-2; D might be TRBD1 (5 bases). V shed 6 bases and J shed 6 bases, with 11 bases lying between them. The CDR3 covers 11 residues. Germline V CDR1 and CDR2: DFQATT, SNEGSKA (reference sequence).

DNA for the CDR3: TGTGCCAGCAGCTTAGACAGGGTGGGCAATCAGCCCCAGCATTTT. Its translation is CASSLDRVGNQPQHF. The chain recombines TRBV7-2 with TRBJ1-5, with a weak D call TRBD1 (6 bases). V was cut by 1 base and J by 2 bases, with 9 bases left in between. There are 15 residues in the CDR3. Germline CDR1 is SGHTA and CDR2 is FQGNSA.

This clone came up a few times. The CDR3 loop is CASSLFPQRGSYQETQYF. The DNA for the CDR3 is TGTGCCAGCAGCTTATTCCCTCAGCGGGGGAGCTACCAAGAGACCCAGTACTTC. The chain carries TRBV7-8 and TRBJ2-5; 8 positions agree with TRBD2. With V trimmed by 2 bases and J by 0 bases, 11 bases remained unmatched. Germline assignment: CDR1 SGHVS and CDR2 FQNEAQ. The CDR3 loop spans 18 amino acids.

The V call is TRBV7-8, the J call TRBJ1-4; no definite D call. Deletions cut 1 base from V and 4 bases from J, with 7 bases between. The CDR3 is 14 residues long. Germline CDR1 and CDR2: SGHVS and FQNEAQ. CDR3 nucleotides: TGTGCCAGCAGCTTAGGCTCAGTTAATGAAAAACTGTTTTTT. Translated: CASSLGSVNEKLFF.

The CDR3 nucleotides read TGTGCCAGTAGTATGACAGGGACTAGCTTCACAGATACGCAGTATTTT. Its protein product is CASSMTGTSFTDTQYF. The chain carries TRBV19 and TRBJ2-3; 9 bases map to TRBD2. V shed 3 bases and J 2 bases; nucleotides not matched to a gene: 6. Per germline, CDR1 LNHDA and CDR2 SQIVND (reference sequence). The CDR3 length is 16 residues.

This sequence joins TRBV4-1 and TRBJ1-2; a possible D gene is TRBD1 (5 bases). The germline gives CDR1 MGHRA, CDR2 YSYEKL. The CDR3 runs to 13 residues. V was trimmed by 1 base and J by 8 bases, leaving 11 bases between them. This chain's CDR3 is CASSQGDRGGYTF. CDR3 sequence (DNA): TGCGCCAGCAGCCAAGGCGACAGAGGCGGCTACACCTTC.

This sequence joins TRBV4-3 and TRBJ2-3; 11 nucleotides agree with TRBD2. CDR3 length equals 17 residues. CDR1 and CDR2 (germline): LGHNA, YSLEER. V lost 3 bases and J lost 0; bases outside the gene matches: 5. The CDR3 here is CASSQHSGRGSTDTQYF. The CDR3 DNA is TGCGCCAGCAGCCAGCATAGCGGGAGGGGGAGCACAGATACGCAGTATTTT.

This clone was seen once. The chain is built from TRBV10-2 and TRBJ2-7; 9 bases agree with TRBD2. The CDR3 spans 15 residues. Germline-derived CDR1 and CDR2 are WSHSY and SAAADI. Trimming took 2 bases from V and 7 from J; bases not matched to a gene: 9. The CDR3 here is CASSEGLAGVSEQYF. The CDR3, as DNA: TGCGCCAGCAGTGAGGGTTTAGCGGGAGTTAGTGAGCAGTACTTC.

Written as DNA, the CDR3 is TGTGCCAGCAGCGTAGTTGATGCGGGAAGCGTTAATGAGCAGTTCTTC. Translated: CASSVVDAGSVNEQFF. This sequence joins TRBV9 and TRBJ2-1, with TRBD2 as a possible D gene (6 bases). The CDR3 sequence is 16 residues long. CDR1 is SGDLS, CDR2 YYNGEE, per germline. V dropped 0 bases and J dropped 7 bases, with 17 bases sitting between them.

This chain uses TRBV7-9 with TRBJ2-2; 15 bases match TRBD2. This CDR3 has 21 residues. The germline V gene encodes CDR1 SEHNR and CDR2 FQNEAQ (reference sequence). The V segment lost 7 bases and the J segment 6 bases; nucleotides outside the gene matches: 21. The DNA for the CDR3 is TGTGCCAGCACCTCATCGTATCGGACTAGCGGGAGGGTCGTCATGGCCGGGGAGCTGTTTTTT. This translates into CASTSSYRTSGRVVMAGELFF.

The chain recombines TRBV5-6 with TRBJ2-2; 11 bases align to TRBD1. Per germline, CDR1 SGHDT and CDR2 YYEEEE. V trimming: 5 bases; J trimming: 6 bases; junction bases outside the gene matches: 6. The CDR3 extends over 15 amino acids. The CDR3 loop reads CASRMGQGVAGELFF. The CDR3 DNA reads TGTGCCAGCAGAATGGGACAGGGGGTCGCCGGGGAGCTGTTTTTT. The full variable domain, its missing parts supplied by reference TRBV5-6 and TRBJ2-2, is DAGVTQSPTHLIKTRGQQVTLRCSPKSGHDTVSWYQQALGQGPQFIFQYYEEEERQRGNFPDRFSGHQFPNYSSELNVNALLLGDSALYLCASRMGQGVAGELFFGEGSRLTVL.

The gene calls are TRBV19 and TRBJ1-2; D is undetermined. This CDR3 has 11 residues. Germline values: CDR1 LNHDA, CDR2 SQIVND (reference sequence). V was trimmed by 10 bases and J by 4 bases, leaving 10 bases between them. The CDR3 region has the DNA TGTGCCACGAGAGGAAGCTATGGCTACACCTTC. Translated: CATRGSYGYTF. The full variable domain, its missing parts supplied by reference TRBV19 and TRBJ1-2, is DGGITQSPKYLFRKEGQNVTLSCEQNLNHDAMYWYRQDPGQGLRLIYYSQIVNDFQKGDIAEGYSVSREKKESFPLTVTSAQKNPTAFYLCATRGSYGYTFGSGTRLTVV.

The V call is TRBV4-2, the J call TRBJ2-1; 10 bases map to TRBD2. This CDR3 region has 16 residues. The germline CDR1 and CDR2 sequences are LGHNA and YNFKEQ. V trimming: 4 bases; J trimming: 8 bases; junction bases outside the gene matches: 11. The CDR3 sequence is CASSPGTSESGDEQFF. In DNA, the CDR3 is TGTGCCAGCAGCCCAGGGACTAGCGAGTCTGGCGATGAGCAGTTCTTC.

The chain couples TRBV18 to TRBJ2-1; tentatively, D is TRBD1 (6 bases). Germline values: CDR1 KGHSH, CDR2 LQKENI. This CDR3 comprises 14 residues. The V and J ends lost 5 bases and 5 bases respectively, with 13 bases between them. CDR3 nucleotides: TGTGCCAGCTCATTCCGGACAGATAACAATGAGCAGTTCTTC. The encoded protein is CASSFRTDNNEQFF.

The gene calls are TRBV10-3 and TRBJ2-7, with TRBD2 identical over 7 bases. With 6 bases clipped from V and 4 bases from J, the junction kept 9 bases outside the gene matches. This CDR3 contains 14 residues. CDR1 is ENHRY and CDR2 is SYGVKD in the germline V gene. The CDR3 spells CAIRDPGLPYEQYF. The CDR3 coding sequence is TGTGCCATCAGGGACCCGGGACTACCTTACGAGCAGTACTTC.

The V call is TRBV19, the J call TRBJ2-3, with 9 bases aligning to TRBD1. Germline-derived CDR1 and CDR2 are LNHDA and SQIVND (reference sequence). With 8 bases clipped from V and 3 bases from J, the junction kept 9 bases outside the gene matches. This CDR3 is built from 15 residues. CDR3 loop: CASGGGTGRTDTQYF. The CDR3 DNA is TGTGCCAGTGGGGGGGGGACAGGGAGAACAGATACGCAGTATTTT.